This T cell receptor beta chain is drawn from a study of cytomegalovirus exposure and HLA in healthy donors. V lost 5 bases and J lost 4, with 18 bases in between. CDR1 and CDR2 (germline): SGHAT, FQNNGV. CDR3 length: 15 amino acids. A multiplex PCR was run with 60 Vbeta primers and 13 Jbeta primers. Produced via immunoSEQ multiplex PCR; TCRdb's table is partial and in-frame only. Of some 110,000 clones in the sample, about 70% are singletons; the top ten hold approximately 0.74%. This sequence originates from a boy aged 10-17 years in good health and CMV-seronegative. Specimen: PBMCs. The chain links TRBV11-2 to TRBJ2-7; possible D gene TRBD1, 6 bases. The DNA for the CDR3 is TGTGCCAGCAGCCCATGGGGGACACTGGTGTACGAGCAGTACTTC. Translated, it gives CASSPWGTLVYEQYF.